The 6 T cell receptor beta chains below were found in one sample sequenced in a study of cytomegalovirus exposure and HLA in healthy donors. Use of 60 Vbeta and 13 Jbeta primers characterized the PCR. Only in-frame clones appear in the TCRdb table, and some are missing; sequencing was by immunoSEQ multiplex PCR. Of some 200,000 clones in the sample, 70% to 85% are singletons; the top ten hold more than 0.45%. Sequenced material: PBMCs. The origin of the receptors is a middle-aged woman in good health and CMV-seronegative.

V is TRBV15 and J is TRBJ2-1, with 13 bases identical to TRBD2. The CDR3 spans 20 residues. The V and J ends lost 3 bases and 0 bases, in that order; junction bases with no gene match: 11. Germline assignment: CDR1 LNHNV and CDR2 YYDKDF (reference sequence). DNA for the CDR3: TGTGCCACCAGCAGGGGGAGGGGACTAGCGGGGAAAAACTCCTACAATGAGCAGTTCTTC. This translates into CATSRGRGLAGKNSYNEQFF.

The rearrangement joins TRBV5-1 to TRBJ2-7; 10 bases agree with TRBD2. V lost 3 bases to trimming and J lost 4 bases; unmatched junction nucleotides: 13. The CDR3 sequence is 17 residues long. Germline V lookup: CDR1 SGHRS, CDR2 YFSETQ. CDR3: CASSSNSIAGGLYEQYF. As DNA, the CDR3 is TGCGCCAGCAGCTCGAACTCGATAGCGGGGGGACTATACGAGCAGTACTTC.

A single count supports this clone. Here the CDR3 reads CASGGGFSNQPQHF. The CDR3 DNA is TGTGCCAGCGGAGGGGGCTTCTCCAATCAGCCCCAGCATTTT. The genes are TRBV6-1 and TRBJ1-5; TRBD1 agrees at 7 bases. V was clipped by 8 bases and J by 3 bases; unmatched bases: 7. CDR1 and CDR2 (germline): MNHNS, SASEGT. This CDR3 is built from 14 residues.

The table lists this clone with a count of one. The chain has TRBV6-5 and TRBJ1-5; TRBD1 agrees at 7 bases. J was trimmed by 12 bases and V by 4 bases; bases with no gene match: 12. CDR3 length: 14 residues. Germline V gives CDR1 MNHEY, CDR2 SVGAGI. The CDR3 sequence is CASSSSGTVTLQHF. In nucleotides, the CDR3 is TGTGCCAGCAGTTCTTCCGGGACAGTTACTCTCCAGCATTTT.

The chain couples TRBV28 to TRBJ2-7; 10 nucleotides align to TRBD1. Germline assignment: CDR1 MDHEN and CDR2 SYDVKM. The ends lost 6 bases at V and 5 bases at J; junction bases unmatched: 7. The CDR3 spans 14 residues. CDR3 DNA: TGTGCCAGCAGACCCGGGACAGGGGACAACGAGCAGTACTTC. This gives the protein CASRPGTGDNEQYF.

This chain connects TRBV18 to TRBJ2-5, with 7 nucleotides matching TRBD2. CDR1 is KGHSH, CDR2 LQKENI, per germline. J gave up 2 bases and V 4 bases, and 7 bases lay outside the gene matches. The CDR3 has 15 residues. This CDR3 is CASSRSRGGQETQYF. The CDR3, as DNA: TGTGCCAGCTCACGTTCAAGGGGAGGGCAAGAGACCCAGTACTTC.